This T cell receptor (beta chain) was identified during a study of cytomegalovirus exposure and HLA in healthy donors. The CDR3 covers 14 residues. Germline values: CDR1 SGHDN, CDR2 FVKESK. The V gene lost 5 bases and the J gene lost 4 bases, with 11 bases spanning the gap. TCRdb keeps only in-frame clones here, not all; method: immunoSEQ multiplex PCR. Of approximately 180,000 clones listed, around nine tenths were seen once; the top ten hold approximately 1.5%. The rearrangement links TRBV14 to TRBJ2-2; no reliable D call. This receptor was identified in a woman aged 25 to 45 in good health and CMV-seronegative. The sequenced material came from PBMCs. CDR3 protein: CASSSRPGTGELFF. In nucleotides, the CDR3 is TGTGCCAGCAGCTCCCGGCCGGGCACCGGGGAGCTGTTTTTT.